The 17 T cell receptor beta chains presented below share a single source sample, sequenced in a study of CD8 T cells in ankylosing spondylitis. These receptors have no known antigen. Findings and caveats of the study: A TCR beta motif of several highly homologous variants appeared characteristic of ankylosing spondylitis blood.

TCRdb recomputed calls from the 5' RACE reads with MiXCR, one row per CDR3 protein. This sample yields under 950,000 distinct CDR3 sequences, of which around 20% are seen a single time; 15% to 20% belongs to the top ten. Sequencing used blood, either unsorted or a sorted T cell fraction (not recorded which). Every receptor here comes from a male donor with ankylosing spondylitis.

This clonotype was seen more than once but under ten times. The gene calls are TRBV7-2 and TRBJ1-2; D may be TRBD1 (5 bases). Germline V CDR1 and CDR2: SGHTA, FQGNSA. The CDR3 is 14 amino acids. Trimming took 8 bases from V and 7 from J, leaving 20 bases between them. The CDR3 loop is CASRAVLIGGGYTF. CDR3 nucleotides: TGTGCCAGCCGGGCAGTACTGATCGGGGGTGGCTACACCTTC.

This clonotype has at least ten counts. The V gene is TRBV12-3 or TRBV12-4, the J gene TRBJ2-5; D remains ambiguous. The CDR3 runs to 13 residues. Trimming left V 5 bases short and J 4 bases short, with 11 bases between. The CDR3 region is CASSISLGETQYF. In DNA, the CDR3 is TGTGCCAGCAGTATTAGCCTGGGAGAGACCCAGTACTTC.

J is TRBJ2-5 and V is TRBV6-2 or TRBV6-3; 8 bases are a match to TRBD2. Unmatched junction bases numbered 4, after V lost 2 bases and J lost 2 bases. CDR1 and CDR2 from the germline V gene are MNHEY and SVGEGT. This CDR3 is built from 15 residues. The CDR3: CASSYQSSGQETQYF. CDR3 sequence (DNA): TGTGCCAGCAGTTACCAGTCTAGCGGGCAAGAGACCCAGTACTTC.

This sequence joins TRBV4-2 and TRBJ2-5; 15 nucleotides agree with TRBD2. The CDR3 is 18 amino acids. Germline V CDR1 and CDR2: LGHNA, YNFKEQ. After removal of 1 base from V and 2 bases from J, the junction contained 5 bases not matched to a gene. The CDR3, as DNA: TGTGCCAGCAGCCAAGCCTGGACTAGCGGGGGGGGTCAAGAGACCCAGTACTTC. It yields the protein CASSQAWTSGGGQETQYF.

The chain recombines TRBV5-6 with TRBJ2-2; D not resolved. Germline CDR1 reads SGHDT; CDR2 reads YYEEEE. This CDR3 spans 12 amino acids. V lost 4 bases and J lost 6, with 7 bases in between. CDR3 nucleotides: TGTGCCAGCAGCAGATATCCCGGGGAGCTGTTTTTT. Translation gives CASSRYPGELFF.

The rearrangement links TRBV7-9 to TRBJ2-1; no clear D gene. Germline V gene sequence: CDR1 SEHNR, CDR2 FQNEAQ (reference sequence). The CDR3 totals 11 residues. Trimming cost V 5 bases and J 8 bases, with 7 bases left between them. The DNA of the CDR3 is TGTGCCAGCAGCCAAACCTATGAGCAGTTCTTC. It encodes CASSQTYEQFF.

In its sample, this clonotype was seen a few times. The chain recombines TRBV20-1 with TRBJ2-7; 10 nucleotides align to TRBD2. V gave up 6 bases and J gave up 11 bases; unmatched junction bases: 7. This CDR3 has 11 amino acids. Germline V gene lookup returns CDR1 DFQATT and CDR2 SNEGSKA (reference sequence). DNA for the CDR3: TGCAGTGCGAGTACTAGCGGGAAGGAGTACTTC. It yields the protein CSASTSGKEYF.

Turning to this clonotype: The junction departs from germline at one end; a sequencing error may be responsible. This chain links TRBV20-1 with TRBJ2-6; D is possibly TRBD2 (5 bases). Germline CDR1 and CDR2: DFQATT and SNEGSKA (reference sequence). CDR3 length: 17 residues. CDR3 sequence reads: CCASLGDSNSGANVLTF. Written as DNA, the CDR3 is TGCTGTGCTAGCTTGGGTGATAGTAACTCTGGGGCCAACGTCCTGACTTTC.

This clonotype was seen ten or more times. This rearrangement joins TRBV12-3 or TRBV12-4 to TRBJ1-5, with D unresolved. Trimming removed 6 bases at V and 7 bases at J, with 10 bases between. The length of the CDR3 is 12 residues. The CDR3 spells CASSGPGQPQHF. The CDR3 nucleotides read TGTGCCAGCAGCGGTCCGGGACAGCCCCAGCATTTT.

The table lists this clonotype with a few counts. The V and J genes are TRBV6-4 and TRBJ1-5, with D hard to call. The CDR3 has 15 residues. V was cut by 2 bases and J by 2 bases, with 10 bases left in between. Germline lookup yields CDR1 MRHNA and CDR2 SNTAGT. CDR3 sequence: CASSDREVGNQPQHF. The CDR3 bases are TGTGCCAGCAGTGACAGGGAAGTCGGCAATCAGCCCCAGCATTTT.

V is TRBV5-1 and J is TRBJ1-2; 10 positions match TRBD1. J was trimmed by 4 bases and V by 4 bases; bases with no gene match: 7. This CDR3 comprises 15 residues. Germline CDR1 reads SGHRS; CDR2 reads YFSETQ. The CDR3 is CASSTGQGYGYGYTF. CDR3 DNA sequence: TGCGCCAGCAGCACGGGACAGGGGTACGGCTATGGCTACACCTTC.

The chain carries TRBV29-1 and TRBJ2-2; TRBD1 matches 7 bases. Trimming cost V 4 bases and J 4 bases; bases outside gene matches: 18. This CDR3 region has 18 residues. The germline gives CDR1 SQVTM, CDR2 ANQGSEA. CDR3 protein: CSVVGRDSLSRGTGELFF. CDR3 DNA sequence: TGCAGCGTTGTAGGCCGGGACAGTCTCAGTCGGGGCACCGGGGAGCTGTTTTTT.

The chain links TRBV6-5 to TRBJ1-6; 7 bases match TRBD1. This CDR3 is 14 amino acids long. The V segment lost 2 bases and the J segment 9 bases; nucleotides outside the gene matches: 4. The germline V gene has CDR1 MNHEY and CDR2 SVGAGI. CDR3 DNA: TGTGCCAGCAGTTACGACAGGGCTCGTTCACCCCTCCACTTT. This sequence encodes CASSYDRARSPLHF.

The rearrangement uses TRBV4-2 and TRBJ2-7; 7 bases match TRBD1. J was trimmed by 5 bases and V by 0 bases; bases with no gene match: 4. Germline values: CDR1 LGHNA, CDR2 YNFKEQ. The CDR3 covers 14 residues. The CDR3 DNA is TGTGCCAGCAGCCAAGATGAGGGGGCCAACGAGCAGTACTTC. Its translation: CASSQDEGANEQYF.

CDR3 sequence (DNA): TGTGCCAGCAGCTTAGGCGCGGGGCGATTGTACGGCACAGATACGCAGTATTTT. This sequence encodes CASSLGAGRLYGTDTQYF. The chain joins TRBV13 to TRBJ2-3, with D perhaps matching TRBD2 (6 bases). V lost 0 bases, J lost 1 base, and 17 bases lay in between. The CDR3 length is 18 residues. In germline, CDR1 is PRHDT, CDR2 FYEKMQ (reference sequence).

The DNA for the CDR3 is TGTGCCACCAGTGACCAGAATGGTCGTGGCTACACCTTC. Translating gives CATSDQNGRGYTF. This rearrangement joins TRBV24-1 to TRBJ1-2; D is undetermined. V was clipped by 4 bases and J by 7 bases, with 12 bases between them. CDR3 size: 13 residues. In germline, CDR1 is KGHDR, CDR2 SFDVKD.

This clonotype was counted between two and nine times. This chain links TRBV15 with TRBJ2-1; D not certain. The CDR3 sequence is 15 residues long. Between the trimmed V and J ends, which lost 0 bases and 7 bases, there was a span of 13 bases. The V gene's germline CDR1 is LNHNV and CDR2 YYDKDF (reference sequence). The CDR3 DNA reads TGTGCCACCAGCAGAGATTTGGGTGTGGGGAATGAGCAGTTCTTC. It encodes CATSRDLGVGNEQFF.